A selection of T cell receptor beta chains follows, all from one sample in a study of T cells in localized non-small cell lung cancer. The assay was immunoSEQ multiplex PCR, and TCRdb's table has in-frame clones only and misses some. The sample records roughly 1,400 clones, more than 15% being singletons. The sample was normal lung tissue next to the tumor, taken before any cancer treatment. The receptors were sampled from a female donor at least 60 years old with stage I lung adenocarcinoma. Each CDR3 is given with its conserved first and last residue. Not every row has a clone size; where given, it reads once, few, many or a size class.

clone_size v_call cdr3_aa
large TRBV18 CASSTDYSNQPQHF
. TRBV6-8 CASRLGQNLETQYF
few TRBV19 CASSIDSRVSYGYTF
few TRBV19 CASSRGRSYEQYF
medium-sized TRBV11-3 CASSQGRVNAGELFF
few TRBV19 CASSTRQGVRTGELFF
. TRBV28 CASRSPGQGIEQYF
. TRBV1 CASSQDPVASYTF
large TRBV11-3 CASSVSPPGQGQEQYF
. TRBV6-4 CASSDSDNPASTDTQYF
few TRBV30 CAWSVPWTGLAKQYF
few TRBV11-3 CASSPITSPEEELFF
few TRBV18 CASSLRTFNQPQHF
medium-sized TRBV9 CASSVGSVSYGYTF
few TRBV11-3 CASSTSDLYNEQFF
few TRBV9 CASSVSPIDEQFF
medium-sized TRBV11-3 CASSRQNVTSGRDEQYF
few TRBV28 CASSQGTGKWEQYF